This T cell receptor beta chain stems from a study of T-cell memory formation after mild COVID-19. As for the study in general: Clusters of TCRs were largely donor specific.

This clonotype has a count of ten or more. Its antigen is unknown. Study results and caveats: Memory sampled before infection contained some responding clones, suggesting cross-reactive memory joined. Later expanders leaned CD4+, whereas day 15 to 85 contracting clones were balanced CD4/CD8.

TCRdb passed the 5' RACE reads through MiXCR, listing each CDR3 protein once. The table shows 250,000 to 350,000 distinct CDR3 sequences, with less than 20% occurring only once. V gave up 0 bases and J gave up 2 bases, with 11 bases separating them. Per germline, CDR1 SGHRS and CDR2 YFSETQ. This CDR3 is 15 amino acids long. Sequenced sample: PBMCs or a T cell subset sorted from them (not recorded which). This receptor was taken from a man aged 18 to 29 who had mild COVID-19 (a few samples of this study predate the infection). Cell type and time point are not known. This chain connects TRBV5-1 to TRBJ2-5; tentatively, D is TRBD2 (6 bases). The CDR3 region has the DNA TGCGCCAGCAGCTTGGACCCGGCGGGGCAAGAGACCCAGTACTTC. It encodes CASSLDPAGQETQYF.